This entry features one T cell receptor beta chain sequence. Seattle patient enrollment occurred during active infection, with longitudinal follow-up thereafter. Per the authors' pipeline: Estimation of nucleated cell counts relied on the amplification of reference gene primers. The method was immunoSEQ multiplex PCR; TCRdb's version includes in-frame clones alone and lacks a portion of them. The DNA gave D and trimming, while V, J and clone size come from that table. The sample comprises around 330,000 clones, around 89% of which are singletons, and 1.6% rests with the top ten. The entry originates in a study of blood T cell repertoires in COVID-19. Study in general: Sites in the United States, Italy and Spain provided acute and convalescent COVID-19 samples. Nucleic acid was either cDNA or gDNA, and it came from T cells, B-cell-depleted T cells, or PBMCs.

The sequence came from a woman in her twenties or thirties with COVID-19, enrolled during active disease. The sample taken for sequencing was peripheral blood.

DNA for the CDR3: TGTGCCAGCAGTTTTACCGGACAGGGTGTTATAGCTTTCTTT. Its protein is CASSFTGQGVIAFF. The J gene is TRBJ1-1, the V gene TRBV27; the match to TRBD1 covers 8 bases. The J segment lost 10 bases and the V segment lost 3 bases, leaving 10 bases of the junction unmatched. Germline assignment: CDR1 MNHEY and CDR2 SMNVEV (reference sequence). The CDR3 loop spans 14 amino acids.